The next 21 T cell receptor beta chains were all read from a single sample in a study of T-cell reconstitution after alpha-beta-depleted transplantation in children. The TCRbeta library incorporated unique molecular identifiers. MiXCR was run by TCRdb on the PCR reads, yielding one entry per CDR3 protein. The sample consists of 530,000 or so distinct CDR3 sequences, 27% of them appearing once. Sequenced here: PBMCs, sampled before TCRalphabeta/CD19-depleted stem cell transplant. Every receptor here comes from a boy under three years old with Wiskott-Aldrich syndrome, due to receive a stem cell transplant.

V usage is TRBV5-1 and J usage is TRBJ2-2; tentatively, D is TRBD2 (5 bases). The CDR3 has 15 amino acids. The ends were cut back, 4 bases at V and 6 bases at J, with 16 bases in the middle. Germline values: CDR1 SGHRS, CDR2 YFSETQ. In DNA form, the CDR3 reads TGCGCCAGCAGCCCGCGGGCGGGTTTGGCCGGGGAGCTGTTTTTT. Encoded protein: CASSPRAGLAGELFF.

The V call is TRBV5-6, the J call TRBJ2-7; 11 positions match TRBD2. CDR1 is SGHDT and CDR2 is YYEEEE in the germline V gene. The CDR3 runs to 16 residues. The V segment lost 4 bases and the J segment 6 bases; nucleotides outside the gene matches: 12. The DNA of the CDR3 is TGTGCCAGCAGCCTGACGGTACTAGCGGGAGTTCGCGAGCAGTACTTC. It codes for CASSLTVLAGVREQYF.

This clonotype was picked up a small number of times. This sequence joins TRBV5-1 and TRBJ1-4; maybe TRBD1 (6 bases). The length of the CDR3 is 14 residues. V shed 4 bases and J shed 4 bases, with 11 bases lying between them. Germline CDR1 reads SGHRS; CDR2 reads YFSETQ. The CDR3 loop reads CASSRTVNNEKLFF. CDR3 nucleotides: TGCGCCAGCAGCCGGACAGTGAATAATGAAAAACTGTTTTTT.

The J gene is TRBJ2-7, the V gene TRBV18, with a tentative D call TRBD1 (5 bases). Trimming removed 3 bases at V and 4 bases at J, with 7 bases between. Germline lookup yields CDR1 KGHSH and CDR2 LQKENI. The CDR3 is 12 amino acids. The CDR3 protein is CASSPTEYEQYF. The CDR3 DNA reads TGTGCCAGCTCACCGACAGAGTACGAGCAGTACTTC.

V is TRBV9 and J is TRBJ2-7; the D gene is possibly TRBD2 (5 bases). The germline CDR1 and CDR2 sequences are SGDLS and YYNGEE. Trimming took 3 bases from V and 3 from J, leaving 16 bases between them. The CDR3 totals 15 residues. Here the CDR3 DNA reads TGTGCCAGCAGCGCCTTTAAGAGGGTCTACTACGAGCAGTACTTC. Its protein product is CASSAFKRVYYEQYF.

The chain is built from TRBV28 and TRBJ1-4; 7 bases are a match to TRBD1. With 6 bases clipped from V and 4 bases from J, the junction kept 8 bases outside the gene matches. The V gene's germline CDR1 is MDHEN and CDR2 SYDVKM. This CDR3 is 15 amino acids long. CDR3 nucleotides: TGTGCCAGCAGCGTACAGGGGAGCCTTAATGAAAAACTGTTTTTT. It encodes CASSVQGSLNEKLFF.

This clonotype was observed a few times. The CDR3 region is CAWSGAGGTDTQYF. Written as DNA, the CDR3 is TGTGCCTGGAGTGGAGCGGGGGGCACAGATACGCAGTATTTT. The chain uses TRBV30 and TRBJ2-3, with TRBD2 matching 8 bases. V lost 1 base and J lost 1; bases outside the gene matches: 1. Germline V lookup: CDR1 GTSNPN, CDR2 SVGIG (reference sequence). The CDR3 spans 14 residues.

This chain connects TRBV5-1 to TRBJ2-2; 14 nucleotides agree with TRBD2. J lost 6 bases, V lost 1 base, and 5 bases had no gene match. The CDR3 runs to 17 residues. Germline CDR1 is SGHRS and CDR2 is YFSETQ. The CDR3: CASSLRGLAGVSGELFF. In DNA form, the CDR3 reads TGCGCCAGCAGCTTGAGGGGACTAGCGGGAGTATCCGGGGAGCTGTTTTTT.

This clonotype was counted between two and nine times. The chain combines TRBV3-1 with TRBJ2-5, with D tentatively TRBD1 (6 bases). V lost 5 bases and J 3 bases, leaving 19 bases between the germline ends. The CDR3 sequence is 16 residues long. The germline CDR1 and CDR2 sequences are LGHDT and YNNKEL (reference sequence). CDR3 in DNA: TGTGCCAGCAGCGGATACAGGGTCGGAAGTGAAGAGACCCAGTACTTC. Its translation: CASSGYRVGSEETQYF.

This clonotype has at least ten counts. V gene TRBV12-3 or TRBV12-4 combines with J gene TRBJ2-2; D gene unclear. The CDR3 is made up of 16 amino acids. V lost 3 bases and J lost 0, with 11 bases in between. CDR3 sequence (DNA): TGTGCCAGCAGTTTCGTAGTGGGCCCGAACACCGGGGAGCTGTTTTTT. It translates to CASSFVVGPNTGELFF.

This clonotype has a handful of counts. For the CDR3, the DNA is TGCAGCGTTGGTCGACTCCTATCAGGCAATGAGCAGTTCTTC. Its translation is CSVGRLLSGNEQFF. The chain links TRBV29-1 to TRBJ2-1; D ambiguous. With 4 bases removed from V and 6 bases from J, the gap between germline ends came to 16 bases. CDR3 length equals 14 residues. Germline V lookup: CDR1 SQVTM, CDR2 ANQGSEA.

This clonotype turned up a few times. The rearrangement links TRBV5-1 to TRBJ2-7, with D tentatively TRBD2 (5 bases). V was cut by 1 base and J by 3 bases, with 14 bases left in between. This CDR3 has 15 amino acids. Germline-derived CDR1 and CDR2 are SGHRS and YFSETQ. Written as DNA, the CDR3 is TGCGCCAGCAGCTTGAGGCTAGCTGCCGTCTACGAGCAGTACTTC. As protein: CASSLRLAAVYEQYF. The complete variable domain, with remaining parts taken from reference TRBV5-1 and TRBJ2-7, reads KAGVTQTPRYLIKTRGQQVTLSCSPISGHRSVSWYQQTPGQGLQFLFEYFSETQRNKGNFPGRFSGRQFSNSRSEMNVSTLELGDSALYLCASSLRLAAVYEQYFGPGTRLTVT.

This clonotype appeared a few times. The chain combines TRBV5-1 with TRBJ2-1, with a weak D call TRBD2 (6 bases). Germline V lookup: CDR1 SGHRS, CDR2 YFSETQ. Trimming cost V 0 bases and J 10 bases, with 14 bases left between them. The CDR3 has 14 residues. The DNA of the CDR3 is TGCGCCAGCAGCTTGGCCTCCGGGAGCGGGGAGCAGTTCTTC. This sequence encodes CASSLASGSGEQFF.

This clonotype was found a few times. The rearrangement links TRBV30 to TRBJ2-7; 8 bases fit TRBD1. This CDR3 region has 16 residues. Germline values: CDR1 GTSNPN, CDR2 SVGIG (reference sequence). V dropped 4 bases and J dropped 5; count of bases not matched to a gene: 16. CDR3 DNA: TGTGCCTGGAATCCCGTGACCAGGGGGCTAAGCGACGAGCAGTACTTC. Its translation: CAWNPVTRGLSDEQYF. Full variable domain (rest looked up from reference TRBV30 and TRBJ2-7): SQTIHQWPATLVQPVGSPLSLECTVEGTSNPNLYWYRQAAGRGLQLLFYSVGIGQISSEVPQNLSASRPQDRQFILSSKKLLLSDSGFYLCAWNPVTRGLSDEQYFGPGTRLTVT.

The rearrangement uses TRBV5-1 and TRBJ2-3, with 14 positions matching TRBD2. V was pared by 4 bases and J by 4 bases, with 8 bases of the junction left unmatched. This CDR3 spans 17 amino acids. Looked up from germline, CDR1 is SGHRS and CDR2 is YFSETQ. The CDR3, as DNA: TGCGCCAGCAGCCCCAGACTAGCGGGAGGGCCCGCAGATACGCAGTATTTT. This codes for CASSPRLAGGPADTQYF. Using reference TRBV5-1 and TRBJ2-3 for the parts outside the CDR3, the full variable domain is KAGVTQTPRYLIKTRGQQVTLSCSPISGHRSVSWYQQTPGQGLQFLFEYFSETQRNKGNFPGRFSGRQFSNSRSEMNVSTLELGDSALYLCASSPRLAGGPADTQYFGPGTRLTVL.

A remark on this clonotype: The limits of the CDR3 on the DNA are not certain, so only TCRdb's listed CDR3 is given. V and J are TRBV21-1 and TRBJ2-3; TRBD2 reflects the table's D call only, with no check against the DNA. TRBV21-1 is a documented pseudogene. The CDR3 is 14 amino acids in total, end residues counted. CDR3 sequence reads: CARNVGRGADTQYF.

V is TRBV10-3 and J is TRBJ2-6; TRBD1 is a possible D gene (6 bases). Germline lookup yields CDR1 ENHRY and CDR2 SYGVKD. Trimming stripped 6 bases from V and 0 bases from J, with 9 bases between. The CDR3 runs to 15 residues. In DNA, the CDR3 is TGTGCCATCAGGGACAGCGGCTCTGGGGCCAACGTCCTGACTTTC. Translation gives CAIRDSGSGANVLTF.

This clonotype has just a few counts. V is TRBV5-1 and J is TRBJ2-2; perhaps TRBD2 as D (6 bases). V was clipped by 0 bases and J by 1 base, with 22 bases between them. Germline assignment: CDR1 SGHRS and CDR2 YFSETQ. CDR3 length equals 20 residues. CDR3 nucleotides: TGCGCCAGCAGCTTGGTAGCACGGAGGGCTCCTCCGCTGAACACCGGGGAGCTGTTTTTT. Protein: CASSLVARRAPPLNTGELFF.

The V gene is TRBV24-1, the J gene TRBJ2-7, with 12 bases that match TRBD2. The V segment lost 3 bases and the J segment 9 bases; nucleotides outside the gene matches: 8. Looked up from germline, CDR1 is KGHDR and CDR2 is SFDVKD. The CDR3 is 15 amino acids. This chain's CDR3 is CATSDATSGSNGQYF. In DNA form, the CDR3 reads TGTGCCACCAGTGATGCGACTAGCGGGAGTAACGGGCAGTACTTC.

This clonotype occurred a few times. The chain uses TRBV15 and TRBJ2-5, with 9 bases matching TRBD2. This CDR3 is built from 15 residues. Germline V CDR1 and CDR2: LNHNV, YYDKDF (reference sequence). The V gene end was trimmed by 1 base and the J gene end by 2 bases; junction bases not matched to a gene: 2. The CDR3 region is CATSRGTSGQETQYF. In DNA form, the CDR3 reads TGTGCCACCAGCAGAGGCACTAGCGGGCAAGAGACCCAGTACTTC.

This clonotype was seen a few times. The J gene is TRBJ2-2, the V gene TRBV2, with D perhaps TRBD2 (6 bases). This CDR3 has 15 amino acids. The germline gives CDR1 SNHLY, CDR2 FYNNEI. V was cut by 6 bases and J by 6 bases, with 17 bases left in between. The CDR3 here is CASRKRTGVSGELFF. CDR3 nucleotide sequence: TGTGCCAGCAGGAAGCGGACGGGGGTATCCGGGGAGCTGTTTTTT.